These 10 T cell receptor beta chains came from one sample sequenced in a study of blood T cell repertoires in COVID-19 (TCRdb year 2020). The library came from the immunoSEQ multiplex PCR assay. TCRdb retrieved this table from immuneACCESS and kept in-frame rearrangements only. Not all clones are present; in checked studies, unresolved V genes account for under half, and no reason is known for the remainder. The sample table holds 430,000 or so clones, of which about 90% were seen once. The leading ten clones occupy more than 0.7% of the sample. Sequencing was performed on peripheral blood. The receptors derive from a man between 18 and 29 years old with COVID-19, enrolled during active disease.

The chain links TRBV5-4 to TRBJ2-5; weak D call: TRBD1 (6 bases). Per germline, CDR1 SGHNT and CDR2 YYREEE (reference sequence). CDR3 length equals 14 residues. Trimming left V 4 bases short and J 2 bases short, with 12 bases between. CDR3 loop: CASSPWTAQETQYF. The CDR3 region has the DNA TGTGCCAGCAGCCCTTGGACAGCTCAAGAGACCCAGTACTTC.

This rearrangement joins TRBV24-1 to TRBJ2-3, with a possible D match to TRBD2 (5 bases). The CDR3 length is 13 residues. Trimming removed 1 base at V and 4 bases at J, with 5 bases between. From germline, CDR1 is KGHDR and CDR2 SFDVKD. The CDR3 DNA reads TGTGCCACCAGTGATTTACTAGCAGATACGCAGTATTTT. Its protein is CATSDLLADTQYF.

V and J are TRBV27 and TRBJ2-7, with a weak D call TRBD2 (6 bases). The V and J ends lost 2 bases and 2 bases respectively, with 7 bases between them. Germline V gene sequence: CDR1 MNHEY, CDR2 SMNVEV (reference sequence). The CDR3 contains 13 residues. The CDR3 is CASSLRETYEQYF. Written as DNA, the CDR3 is TGTGCCAGCAGTTTACGGGAGACCTACGAGCAGTACTTC.

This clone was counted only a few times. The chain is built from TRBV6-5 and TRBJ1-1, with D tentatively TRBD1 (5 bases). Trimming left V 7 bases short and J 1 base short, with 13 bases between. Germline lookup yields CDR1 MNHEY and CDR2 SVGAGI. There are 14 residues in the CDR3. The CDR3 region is CASKKGGTNTEAFF. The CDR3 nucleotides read TGTGCCAGCAAGAAAGGAGGGACGAACACTGAAGCTTTCTTT.

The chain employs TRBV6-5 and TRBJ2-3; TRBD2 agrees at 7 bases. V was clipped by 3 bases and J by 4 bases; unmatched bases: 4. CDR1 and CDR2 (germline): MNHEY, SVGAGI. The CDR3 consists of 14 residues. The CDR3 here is CASSYGGGADTQYF. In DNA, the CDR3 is TGTGCCAGCAGTTATGGCGGGGGTGCAGATACGCAGTATTTT.

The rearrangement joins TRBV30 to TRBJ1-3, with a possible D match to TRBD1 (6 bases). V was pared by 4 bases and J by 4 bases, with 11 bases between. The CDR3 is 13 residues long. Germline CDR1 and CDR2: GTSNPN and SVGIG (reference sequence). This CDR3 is CAWNPGAGNTIYF. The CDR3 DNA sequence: TGTGCCTGGAATCCAGGGGCGGGAAACACCATATATTTT.

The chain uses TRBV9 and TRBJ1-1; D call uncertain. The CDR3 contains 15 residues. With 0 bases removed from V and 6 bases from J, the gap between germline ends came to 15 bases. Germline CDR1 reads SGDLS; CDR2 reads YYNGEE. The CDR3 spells CASSVAGGVGSEAFF. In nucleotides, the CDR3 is TGTGCCAGCAGCGTAGCTGGAGGTGTTGGTTCTGAAGCTTTCTTT.

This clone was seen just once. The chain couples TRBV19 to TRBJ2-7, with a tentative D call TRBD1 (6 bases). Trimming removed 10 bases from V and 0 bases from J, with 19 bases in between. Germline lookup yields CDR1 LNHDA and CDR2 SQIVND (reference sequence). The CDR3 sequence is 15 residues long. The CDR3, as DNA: TGTGCCATGCAACCTCTGGGGGCCTGCTCCTACGAGCAGTACTTC. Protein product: CAMQPLGACSYEQYF.

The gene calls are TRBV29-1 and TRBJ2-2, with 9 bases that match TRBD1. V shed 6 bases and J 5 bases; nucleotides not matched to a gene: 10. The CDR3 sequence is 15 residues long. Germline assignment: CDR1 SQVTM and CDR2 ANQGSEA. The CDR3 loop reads CSVRTLQGATGELFF. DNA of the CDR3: TGCAGCGTCAGAACCCTACAGGGGGCAACCGGGGAGCTGTTTTTT.

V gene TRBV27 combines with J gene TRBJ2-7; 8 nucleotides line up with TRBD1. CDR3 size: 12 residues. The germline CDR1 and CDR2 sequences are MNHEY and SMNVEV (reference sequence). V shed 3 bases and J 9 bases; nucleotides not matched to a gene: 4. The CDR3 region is CASSFIQGAQYF. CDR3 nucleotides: TGTGCCAGCAGTTTCATTCAGGGGGCGCAGTACTTC.